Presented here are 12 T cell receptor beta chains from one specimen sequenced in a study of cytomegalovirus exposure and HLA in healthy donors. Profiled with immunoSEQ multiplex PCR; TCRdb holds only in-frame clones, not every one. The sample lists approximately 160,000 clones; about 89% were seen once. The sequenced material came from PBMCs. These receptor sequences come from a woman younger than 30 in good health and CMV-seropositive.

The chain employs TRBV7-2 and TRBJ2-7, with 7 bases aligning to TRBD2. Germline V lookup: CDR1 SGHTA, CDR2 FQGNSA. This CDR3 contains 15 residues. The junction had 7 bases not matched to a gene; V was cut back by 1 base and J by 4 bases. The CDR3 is CASSLEVASGYEQYF. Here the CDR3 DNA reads TGTGCCAGCAGCTTAGAAGTGGCTAGCGGATACGAGCAGTACTTC.

The CDR3: CASARGGYSNTGELFF. CDR3 sequence (DNA): TGTGCCAGTGCTCGGGGGGGTTACTCGAACACCGGGGAGCTGTTTTTT. The rearrangement joins TRBV19 to TRBJ2-2, with TRBD2 matching 8 bases. The CDR3 length is 16 residues. Germline V gene sequence: CDR1 LNHDA, CDR2 SQIVND (reference sequence). V gave up 8 bases and J gave up 0 bases; unmatched junction bases: 8.

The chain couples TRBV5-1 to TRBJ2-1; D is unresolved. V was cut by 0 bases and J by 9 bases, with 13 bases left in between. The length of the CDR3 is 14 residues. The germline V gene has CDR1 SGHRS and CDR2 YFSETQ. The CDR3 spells CASSLGDKSSEQFF. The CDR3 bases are TGCGCCAGCAGCTTGGGCGACAAGTCCAGTGAGCAGTTCTTC.

The CDR3 here is CTSSHAGLAGDGTDTQYF. The CDR3 coding sequence is TGCACCAGCAGCCACGCTGGACTAGCGGGAGATGGGACAGATACGCAGTATTTT. J is TRBJ2-3 and V is TRBV1; the listed D gene, TRBD2, was not tested against the DNA. TRBV1 is a listed pseudogene. The CDR3 consists of 18 residues.

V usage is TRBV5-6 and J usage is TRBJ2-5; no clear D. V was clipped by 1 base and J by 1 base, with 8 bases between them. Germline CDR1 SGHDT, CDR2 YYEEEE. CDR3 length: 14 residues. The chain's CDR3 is CASSLWATQETQYF. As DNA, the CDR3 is TGTGCCAGCAGCTTGTGGGCAACCCAAGAGACCCAGTACTTC.

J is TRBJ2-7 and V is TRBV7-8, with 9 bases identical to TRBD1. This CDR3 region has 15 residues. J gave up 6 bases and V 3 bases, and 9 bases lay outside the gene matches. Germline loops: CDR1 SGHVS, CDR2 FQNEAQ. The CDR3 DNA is TGTGCCAGCAGCTTCGCCGACAGGGGGGTGGGCGAGCAGTACTTC. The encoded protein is CASSFADRGVGEQYF. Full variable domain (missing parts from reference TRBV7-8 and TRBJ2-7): GAGVSQSPRYKVAKRGQDVALRCDPISGHVSLFWYQQALGQGPEFLTYFQNEAQLDKSGLPSDRFFAERPEGSVSTLKIQRTQQEDSAVYLCASSFADRGVGEQYFGPGTRLTVT.

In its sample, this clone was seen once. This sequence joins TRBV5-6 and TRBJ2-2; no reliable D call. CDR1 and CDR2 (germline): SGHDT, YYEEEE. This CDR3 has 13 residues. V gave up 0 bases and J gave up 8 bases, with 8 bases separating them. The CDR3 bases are TGTGCCAGCAGCTTGGCCCTATTGGGGGAGCTGTTTTTT. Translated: CASSLALLGELFF. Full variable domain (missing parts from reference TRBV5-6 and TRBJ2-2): DAGVTQSPTHLIKTRGQQVTLRCSPKSGHDTVSWYQQALGQGPQFIFQYYEEEERQRGNFPDRFSGHQFPNYSSELNVNALLLGDSALYLCASSLALLGELFFGEGSRLTVL.

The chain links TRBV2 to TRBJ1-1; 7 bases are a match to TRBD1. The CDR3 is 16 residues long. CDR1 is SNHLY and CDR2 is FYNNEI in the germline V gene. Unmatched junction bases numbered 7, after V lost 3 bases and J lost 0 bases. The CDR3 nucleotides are TGTGCCAGCAGTGATGGCAGGGGGGCCTTGAACACTGAAGCTTTCTTT. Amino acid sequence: CASSDGRGALNTEAFF.

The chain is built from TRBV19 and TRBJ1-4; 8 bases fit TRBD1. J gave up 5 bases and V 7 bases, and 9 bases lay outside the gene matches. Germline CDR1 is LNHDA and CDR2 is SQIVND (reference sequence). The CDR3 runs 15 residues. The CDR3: CASMYGTGENEKLFF. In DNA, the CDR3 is TGTGCCAGTATGTATGGGACAGGAGAGAATGAAAAACTGTTTTTT.

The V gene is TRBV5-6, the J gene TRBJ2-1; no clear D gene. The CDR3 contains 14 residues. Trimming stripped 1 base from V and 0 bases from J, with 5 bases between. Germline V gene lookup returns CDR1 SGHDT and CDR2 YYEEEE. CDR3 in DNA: TGTGCCAGCAGCTTGCTTAGCTCCTACAATGAGCAGTTCTTC. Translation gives CASSLLSSYNEQFF.

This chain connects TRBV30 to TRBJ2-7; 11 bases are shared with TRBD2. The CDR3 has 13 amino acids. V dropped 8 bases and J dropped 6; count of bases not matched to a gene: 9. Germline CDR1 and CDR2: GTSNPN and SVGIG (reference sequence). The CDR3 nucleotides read TGTGCCCGGGCGACTAGCGGGATTGGCGAGCAGTACTTC. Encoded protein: CARATSGIGEQYF.

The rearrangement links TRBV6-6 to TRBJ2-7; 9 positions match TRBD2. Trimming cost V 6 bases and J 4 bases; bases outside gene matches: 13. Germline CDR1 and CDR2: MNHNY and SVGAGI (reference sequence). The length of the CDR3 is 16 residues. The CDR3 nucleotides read TGTGCCAGCAGCCGACGGCAGTCTAGCGGGGAATACGAGCAGTACTTC. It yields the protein CASSRRQSSGEYEQYF.